This T cell receptor beta chain was captured in a study of technical replicates of blood from several donors. Sequencing used immunoSEQ multiplex PCR; TCRdb keeps in-frame clones, though not all of them. The sample includes roughly 68,000 clones, around 84% of them seen just once. CDR3 length: 14 residues. Deletions cut 0 bases from V and 2 bases from J, with 7 bases between. CDR1 and CDR2 from the germline V gene are MGHRA and YSYEKL. Specimen: PBMCs. This TCR was sampled from a human donor in good health. Some clones in this sample may be carry-over from other donors' samples. V is TRBV4-1 and J is TRBJ2-5; the D is unclear. The CDR3 DNA reads TGCGCCAGCAGCCAAGATTATACTCAAGAGACCCAGTACTTC. Protein product: CASSQDYTQETQYF.